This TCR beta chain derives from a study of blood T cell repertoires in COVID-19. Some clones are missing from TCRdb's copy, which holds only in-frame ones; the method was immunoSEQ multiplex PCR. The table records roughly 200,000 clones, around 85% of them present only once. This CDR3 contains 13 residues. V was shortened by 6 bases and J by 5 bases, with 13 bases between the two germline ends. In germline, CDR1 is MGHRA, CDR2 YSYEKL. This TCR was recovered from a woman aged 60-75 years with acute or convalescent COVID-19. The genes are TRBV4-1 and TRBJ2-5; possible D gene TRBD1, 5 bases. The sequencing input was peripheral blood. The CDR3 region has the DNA TGCGCCAGCAGTCCCCAGGGAATCGAGACCCAGTACTTC. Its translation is CASSPQGIETQYF.